The 24 T cell receptor beta chains below all came from one sample that was sequenced in a study. One entry per CDR3 protein, called by TCRdb with MiXCR from the 5' RACE reads. The sample carries some 8,000 distinct CDR3 sequences, roughly 50% recorded once. What was sequenced was memory CD4+ T cells sorted from a lymph node. Subset here: memory CD4+ T cells, CD4+CD45RO+CD25-. Every receptor here comes from a female donor with breast cancer.

V is TRBV6-1 and J is TRBJ1-6; D uncertain. Between the trimmed V and J ends, which lost 2 bases and 8 bases, there was a span of 13 bases. Germline V gene data show CDR1 as MNHNS and CDR2 as SASEGT. The CDR3 is 15 residues long. CDR3 sequence: CASSEFRAGDSPLHF. The CDR3 DNA follows: TGTGCCAGCAGTGAATTTAGGGCAGGAGATTCACCCCTCCACTTT.

This clonotype was seen only a few times. The V call is TRBV20-1, the J call TRBJ1-1; perhaps TRBD1 as D (5 bases). The CDR3 loop spans 11 amino acids. V gave up 5 bases and J gave up 6 bases, with 10 bases separating them. CDR1 DFQATT and CDR2 SNEGSKA come from the germline V gene (reference sequence). CDR3 DNA sequence: TGCAGTGCTTCCCAGGGTGCTGAAGCTTTCTTT. Residues: CSASQGAEAFF.

The chain uses TRBV13 and TRBJ1-5, with a possible D match to TRBD1 (5 bases). V was trimmed by 5 bases and J by 1 base, leaving 12 bases between them. The length of the CDR3 is 15 residues. The germline V gene has CDR1 PRHDT and CDR2 FYEKMQ (reference sequence). In nucleotides, the CDR3 is TGTGCCAGCAGCCTCCGGGACGGGAGCAATCAGCCCCAGCATTTT. Its translation is CASSLRDGSNQPQHF.

This clonotype was detected only a few times. V and J are TRBV4-1 and TRBJ2-2, with 11 bases fitting TRBD2. CDR1 is MGHRA and CDR2 is YSYEKL in the germline V gene. The CDR3 loop spans 14 amino acids. The junction had 2 bases not matched to a gene; V was cut back by 6 bases and J by 5 bases. CDR3 nucleotides: TGCGCCAGCAGGCGACTAGCGGGGACCGGGGAGCTGTTTTTT. It specifies CASRRLAGTGELFF.

This clonotype came up once. The chain combines TRBV20-1 with TRBJ2-5; 11 bases agree with TRBD2. CDR3 length: 15 amino acids. Germline assignment: CDR1 DFQATT and CDR2 SNEGSKA (reference sequence). Trimming cost V 1 base and J 5 bases; bases outside gene matches: 6. The CDR3 protein is CSARGVAGGFETQYF. In DNA, the CDR3 is TGCAGTGCTAGAGGGGTAGCGGGGGGGTTCGAGACCCAGTACTTC.

The chain has TRBV25-1 and TRBJ1-1; no firm D call. The germline V gene encodes CDR1 MGHDK and CDR2 SYGVNS. There are 12 residues in the CDR3. Trimming removed 1 base from V and 2 bases from J, with 2 bases in between. CDR3: CASSEFNTEAFF. In nucleotides, the CDR3 is TGTGCCAGCAGTGAATTCAACACTGAAGCTTTCTTT.

The rearrangement links TRBV7-2 to TRBJ2-7; TRBD1 matches at 8 bases. The CDR3 is 13 amino acids. Germline CDR1 SGHTA, CDR2 FQGNSA. With V trimmed by 3 bases and J by 6 bases, 4 bases remained unmatched. CDR3 sequence reads: CASSFGQGGEQYF. CDR3 in DNA: TGTGCCAGCAGCTTTGGACAGGGAGGCGAGCAGTACTTC. The full variable domain, completed using reference TRBV7-2 and TRBJ2-7, is GAGVSQSPSNKVTEKGKDVELRCDPISGHTALYWYRQSLGQGLEFLIYFQGNSAPDKSGLPSDRFSAERTGGSVSTLTIQRTQQEDSAVYLCASSFGQGGEQYFGPGTRLTVT.

This clonotype was recorded a few times. The rearrangement uses TRBV11-2 and TRBJ2-7; D not certain. From germline, CDR1 is SGHAT and CDR2 FQNNGV. The CDR3 is made up of 13 amino acids. V gave up 1 base and J gave up 2 bases, with 6 bases separating them. The CDR3 DNA is TGTGCCAGCAGCTTAGCGCCAACCTACGAGCAGTACTTC. Its protein product is CASSLAPTYEQYF.

A few counts support this clonotype. The chain combines TRBV2 with TRBJ1-6; D is undetermined. The V end lost 5 bases, the J end lost 7 bases, and 3 bases lay between the germline ends. Germline-derived CDR1 and CDR2 are SNHLY and FYNNEI. The CDR3 length is 11 residues. CDR3 nucleotide sequence: TGTGCCAGCAGTCCCAATTCACCCCTCCACTTT. This encodes CASSPNSPLHF.

J is TRBJ1-2 and V is TRBV5-1; unclear D gene. The CDR3 is 13 residues long. V lost 6 bases to trimming and J lost 4 bases, with 13 bases between them. Germline values: CDR1 SGHRS, CDR2 YFSETQ. The CDR3 reads CASNPDGSYGYTF. The CDR3 bases are TGCGCCAGCAACCCGGACGGCAGCTATGGCTACACCTTC. Full variable domain (rest looked up from reference TRBV5-1 and TRBJ1-2): KAGVTQTPRYLIKTRGQQVTLSCSPISGHRSVSWYQQTPGQGLQFLFEYFSETQRNKGNFPGRFSGRQFSNSRSEMNVSTLELGDSALYLCASNPDGSYGYTFGSGTRLTVV.

This chain uses TRBV14 with TRBJ1-3, with 9 bases lining up with TRBD1. There are 16 residues in the CDR3. The junction had 8 bases not matched to a gene; V was cut back by 4 bases and J by 4 bases. Looked up from germline, CDR1 is SGHDN and CDR2 is FVKESK. The CDR3 spells CASSRLQGAKGNTIYF. The CDR3 DNA reads as TGTGCCAGCAGCCGACTACAGGGGGCGAAAGGAAACACCATATATTTT.

V and J are TRBV7-3 and TRBJ1-5; D remains ambiguous. The CDR3 is 13 residues long. Germline V gene data show CDR1 as SGHTA and CDR2 as FQGTGA. Trimming removed 2 bases from V and 0 bases from J, with 2 bases in between. CDR3 loop: CASSLDSNQPQHF. CDR3 nucleotides: TGTGCCAGCAGCTTAGATAGCAATCAGCCCCAGCATTTT. Using reference TRBV7-3 and TRBJ1-5 for the parts outside the CDR3, the full variable domain is GAGVSQTPSNKVTEKGKYVELRCDPISGHTALYWYRQSLGQGPEFLIYFQGTGAADDSGLPNDRFFAVRPEGSVSTLKIQRTERGDSAVYLCASSLDSNQPQHFGDGTRLSIL.

The chain joins TRBV11-2 to TRBJ2-3; D is possibly TRBD1 or TRBD2 (5 bases each). With 6 bases removed from V and 2 bases from J, the gap between germline ends came to 15 bases. This CDR3 has 15 amino acids. Germline V lookup: CDR1 SGHAT, CDR2 FQNNGV. The CDR3: CASRPRDGFTDTQYF. In nucleotides, the CDR3 is TGTGCCAGCAGGCCTCGGGACGGATTCACAGATACGCAGTATTTT.

V gene TRBV7-6 combines with J gene TRBJ2-7; TRBD2 is a possible D gene (5 bases). V lost 1 base, J lost 2 bases, and 9 bases lay in between. Germline-derived CDR1 and CDR2 are SGHVS and FNYEAQ. The CDR3 spans 14 residues. The CDR3 nucleotides are TGTGCCAGCAGCTTAGGGACGGGAACCTACGAGCAGTACTTC. Translation gives CASSLGTGTYEQYF.

The chain employs TRBV7-3 and TRBJ2-7; D gene ambiguous. Trimming stripped 0 bases from V and 4 bases from J, with 7 bases between. The CDR3 consists of 13 residues. CDR1 and CDR2 from the germline V gene are SGHTA and FQGTGA. The chain's CDR3 is CASSLTTGYEQYF. The CDR3 nucleotides read TGTGCCAGCAGCTTAACGACGGGTTACGAGCAGTACTTC. The entire variable domain, with the rest obtained from reference TRBV7-3 and TRBJ2-7, is as follows: GAGVSQTPSNKVTEKGKYVELRCDPISGHTALYWYRQSLGQGPEFLIYFQGTGAADDSGLPNDRFFAVRPEGSVSTLKIQRTERGDSAVYLCASSLTTGYEQYFGPGTRLTVT.

The chain couples TRBV6-5 to TRBJ1-1; D is unclear. The CDR3 has 10 amino acids. Germline CDR1 MNHEY, CDR2 SVGAGI. V was shortened by 8 bases and J by 5 bases, with 6 bases between the two germline ends. The DNA of the CDR3 is TGTGCCAGCGGCCGGACTGAAGCTTTCTTT. This gives the protein CASGRTEAFF.

This clonotype was observed a few times. The chain uses TRBV12-3 or TRBV12-4 and TRBJ1-6, with a possible D match to TRBD1 (5 bases). CDR3 length: 15 amino acids. V lost 4 bases to trimming and J lost 6 bases, with 13 bases between them. DNA of the CDR3: TGTGCCAGCAGTTCCAGGGTGAGCCCTAATTCACCCCTCCACTTT. Its protein is CASSSRVSPNSPLHF.

The genes are TRBV5-6 and TRBJ2-7; D is ambiguous. The CDR3 is made up of 13 amino acids. From germline, CDR1 is SGHDT and CDR2 YYEEEE. V was cut by 1 base and J by 0 bases, with 5 bases left in between. CDR3 sequence reads: CASSLPSSYEQYF. The CDR3 DNA reads TGTGCCAGCAGCTTGCCGAGCTCCTACGAGCAGTACTTC.

The chain recombines TRBV24-1 with TRBJ2-5; D uncertain. Trimming left V 5 bases short and J 2 bases short, with 11 bases between. Germline V CDR1 and CDR2: KGHDR, SFDVKD. CDR3 size: 14 residues. CDR3 coding DNA: TGTGCCACCAGTGGGGTTCCGCCGCAAGAGACCCAGTACTTC. This sequence encodes CATSGVPPQETQYF.

The chain carries TRBV7-6 and TRBJ2-5, with 13 nucleotides matching TRBD2. Germline-derived CDR1 and CDR2 are SGHVS and FNYEAQ. J gave up 2 bases and V 5 bases, and 5 bases lay outside the gene matches. The CDR3 sequence is 16 residues long. CDR3 sequence reads: CASSAQLAGGQETQYF. CDR3 coding DNA: TGTGCCAGCAGCGCCCAACTAGCGGGAGGGCAAGAGACCCAGTACTTC.

The chain joins TRBV7-2 to TRBJ2-5; D could derive from TRBD1 or TRBD2 (7 bases each). V was shortened by 6 bases and J by 5 bases, with 19 bases between the two germline ends. Per germline, CDR1 SGHTA and CDR2 FQGNSA. The CDR3 loop spans 15 amino acids. The CDR3 loop is CASRPSGGGAETQYF. The CDR3 nucleotides are TGTGCCAGCAGACCTAGCGGAGGGGGCGCGGAGACCCAGTACTTC.

A word on this clonotype: Just one base apart from a much larger clone, this may be a read error. V gene TRBV12-3 or TRBV12-4 combines with J gene TRBJ2-3; 7 bases are shared with TRBD2. V was clipped by 8 bases and J by 6 bases; unmatched bases: 8. The CDR3 has 13 residues. The CDR3 spells CASAPGGGDTQYF. CDR3 DNA: TGTGCCAGCGCCCCGGGAGGCGGCGATACGCAGTATTTT.

The chain has TRBV25-1 and TRBJ2-7, with unresolved D. Germline CDR1 MGHDK, CDR2 SYGVNS. The CDR3 has 13 amino acids. V gave up 6 bases and J gave up 0 bases, with 9 bases separating them. CDR3 sequence: CASSQESSYEQYF. Here the CDR3 DNA reads TGTGCCAGCAGCCAGGAAAGCTCCTACGAGCAGTACTTC.

This clonotype showed up just a few times. The J gene is TRBJ1-2, the V gene TRBV6-5; TRBD1 aligns across 9 bases. The CDR3 has 14 amino acids. The J segment lost 2 bases and the V segment lost 5 bases, leaving 3 bases of the junction unmatched. Germline lookup yields CDR1 MNHEY and CDR2 SVGAGI. The CDR3: CASSLGTGNYGYTF. For the CDR3, the DNA is TGTGCCAGCAGTCTTGGGACAGGGAACTATGGCTACACCTTC.